This T cell receptor (beta chain) emerged from a study of blood T cell repertoires in COVID-19. Study in general: Spain, Italy and the United States supplied samples that represented acute and convalescent COVID-19.

Using immunoSEQ multiplex PCR, the repertoire was profiled, and TCRdb retains in-frame clones only, with some absent. The sample consists of about 220,000 clones, about four fifths of them appearing once. The origin of this receptor is a woman of 80 years or more with acute or convalescent COVID-19. Sequenced material: peripheral blood.

As DNA, the CDR3 is TGTGCCAGCAGTCTCAGATTTAACTATGGCTACACCTTC. Its translation is CASSLRFNYGYTF. V and J are TRBV6-5 and TRBJ1-2, with D hard to call. CDR3 length: 13 residues. The V end lost 5 bases, the J end lost 1 base, and 8 bases lay between the germline ends. Germline V gene data show CDR1 as MNHEY and CDR2 as SVGAGI.